This TCR beta chain stems from a study of beta chain features in type 1 diabetes. General observations from the study: VDJ junctions from patients with type 1 diabetes contained fewer insertions and more deletions. Naive, central memory and regulatory TCRB repertoires appeared more similar among patients than healthy donors.

Purity exceeding 95% was reached by all sorted populations. This clone was seen a handful of times. Its target is unknown. Reverse transcribing all isolated RNA meant expressed TCRB transcripts were sequenced. Data came from immunoSEQ multiplex PCR; TCRdb stores just in-frame clones and leaves some out. Of 65,000 to 100,000 clones detected, roughly 30% appear once; the ten largest clones hold 0.45% to 0.55%. The CDR3 sequence is 14 residues long. Germline lookup yields CDR1 SGHRS and CDR2 YFSETQ. The ends lost 1 base at V and 10 bases at J; junction bases unmatched: 7. This TCR was recovered from a woman younger than 35 in good health. The chain employs TRBV5-1 and TRBJ1-4, with TRBD1 matching over 7 bases. Sequencing was performed on stem cell memory CD4+ T cells from blood. CDR3 in amino acids: CASSLQQTGTKLFF. In nucleotides, the CDR3 is TGCGCCAGCAGCTTGCAACAGACAGGGACAAAACTGTTTTTT.